This T cell receptor beta chain emerged from a study of OX40 agonist ivuxolimab in advanced cancers. Across the study: Patients were dosed with the agonistic anti-OX40 (CD134) antibody ivuxolimab. A male proportion of about 84% was recorded, with mean age roughly 62 years and range roughly 20 to 85. Findings and limits, study-wide: The mean number of expanded clones was higher in CD8+ T cells than in CD4+.

Using immunoSEQ multiplex PCR, the repertoire was profiled, and TCRdb retains in-frame clones only, with some absent. Here the sample spans fewer than 70,000 clones, around 90% being singletons. This CDR3 has 16 amino acids. Germline CDR1 MNHEY, CDR2 SVGAGI. V lost 0 bases and J lost 10, with 19 bases in between. To note about this clone: Antigen specificity is unknown.

Sequences were derived from CD4+ or CD8+ T cells sorted from blood, sampled in a trial of the OX40 agonist ivuxolimab. The TCR comes from an adult with an advanced solid tumor such as melanoma, head and neck, liver or kidney cancer. The rearrangement joins TRBV6-5 to TRBJ2-1; the D gene could be TRBD1 or TRBD2 (7 bases each). This CDR3 is CASSYSSGEGAIEQFF. CDR3 nucleotide sequence: TGTGCCAGCAGTTACTCGAGCGGGGAGGGGGCAATCGAGCAGTTCTTC.